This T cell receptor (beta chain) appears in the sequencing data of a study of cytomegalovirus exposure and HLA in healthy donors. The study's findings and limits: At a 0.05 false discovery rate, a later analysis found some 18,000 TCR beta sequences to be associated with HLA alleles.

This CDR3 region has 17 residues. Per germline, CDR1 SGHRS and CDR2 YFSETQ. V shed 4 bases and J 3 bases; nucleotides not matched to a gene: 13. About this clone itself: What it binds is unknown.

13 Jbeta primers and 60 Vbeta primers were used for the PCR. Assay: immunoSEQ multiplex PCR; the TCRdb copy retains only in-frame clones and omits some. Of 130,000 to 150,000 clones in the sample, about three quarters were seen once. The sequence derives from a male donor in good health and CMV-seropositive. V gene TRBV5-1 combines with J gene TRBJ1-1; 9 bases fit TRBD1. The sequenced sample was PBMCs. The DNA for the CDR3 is TGCGCCAGCAGCCTTGGGACAGGGTGGAAAGGGGACACTGAAGCTTTCTTT. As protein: CASSLGTGWKGDTEAFF. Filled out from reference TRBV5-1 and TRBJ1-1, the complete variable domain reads KAGVTQTPRYLIKTRGQQVTLSCSPISGHRSVSWYQQTPGQGLQFLFEYFSETQRNKGNFPGRFSGRQFSNSRSEMNVSTLELGDSALYLCASSLGTGWKGDTEAFFGQGTRLTVV.